The 18 T cell receptor beta chains presented below share a single source sample, sequenced in a study of T cell changes during pregnancy in multiple sclerosis. Assay: immunoSEQ multiplex PCR; the TCRdb copy retains only in-frame clones and omits some. The repertoire includes more than 25,000 clones, just over 90% of them detected once, and around 0.7% sits in the top ten. The specimen was CD4+ T cells from peripheral blood mononuclear cells, collected in the first trimester of pregnancy. The receptors stem from a female donor with multiple sclerosis, enrolled in a pregnancy study.

The genes are TRBV19 and TRBJ2-5, with 9 positions matching TRBD1. The CDR3 totals 16 residues. J was trimmed by 2 bases and V by 1 base; bases with no gene match: 5. Germline V gene sequence: CDR1 LNHDA, CDR2 SQIVND (reference sequence). This chain's CDR3 is CASSIGADRGQETQYF. DNA for the CDR3: TGTGCCAGTAGTATAGGAGCTGACAGGGGGCAAGAGACCCAGTACTTC.

The CDR3, as DNA: TGTGCCAGCACCCGCTCGTATACTCTTAACTATGGCTACACCTTC. Protein sequence: CASTRSYTLNYGYTF. The chain has TRBV9 and TRBJ1-2; D not certain. With 6 bases removed from V and 1 base from J, the gap between germline ends came to 16 bases. Germline V gene lookup returns CDR1 SGDLS and CDR2 YYNGEE. The length of the CDR3 is 15 residues. Combining the CDR3 with reference TRBV9 and TRBJ1-2 gives the whole variable domain DSGVTQTPKHLITATGQRVTLRCSPRSGDLSVYWYQQSLDQGLQFLIQYYNGEERAKGNILERFSAQQFPDLHSELNLSSLELGDSALYFCASTRSYTLNYGYTFGSGTRLTVV.

This clone was found a few times. The CDR3 coding sequence is TGTGCCAGCAGCTCGACCCTTAGCGGGGGAGATACGCAGTATTTT. Protein: CASSSTLSGGDTQYF. The chain recombines TRBV5-6 with TRBJ2-3; 9 nucleotides agree with TRBD2. The CDR3 has 15 residues. The ends lost 3 bases at V and 5 bases at J; junction bases unmatched: 7. The germline gives CDR1 SGHDT, CDR2 YYEEEE.

This clone was found once. The chain has TRBV6-5 and TRBJ2-1; 9 nucleotides agree with TRBD2. J lost 7 bases, V lost 4 bases, and 11 bases had no gene match. Germline CDR1 and CDR2: MNHEY and SVGAGI. This CDR3 region has 16 residues. This chain's CDR3 is CASSSSRGGPFNEQFF. As DNA, the CDR3 is TGTGCCAGCAGTTCCTCGCGGGGGGGCCCTTTTAATGAGCAGTTCTTC.

J is TRBJ2-3 and V is TRBV30; 11 bases map to TRBD2. Germline trimming cut 1 base from V and 3 bases from J; bases unmatched to any gene: 6. There are 16 residues in the CDR3. The V gene's germline CDR1 is GTSNPN and CDR2 SVGIG (reference sequence). CDR3 region: CAWSGLAGGWTDTQYF. CDR3 coding DNA: TGTGCCTGGAGTGGGCTAGCGGGGGGCTGGACAGATACGCAGTATTTT.

V usage is TRBV7-2 and J usage is TRBJ2-3; 9 bases map to TRBD2. CDR1 is SGHTA and CDR2 is FQGNSA in the germline V gene. V shed 5 bases, J shed 1 base, and the junction held 1 base outside the gene matches. The length of the CDR3 is 14 residues. The CDR3 here is CASSRGGGTDTQYF. The CDR3 nucleotides are TGTGCCAGCAGCCGCGGGGGGGGCACAGATACGCAGTATTTT.

V is TRBV29-1 and J is TRBJ2-2; 8 bases map to TRBD1. CDR3 size: 15 residues. The germline gives CDR1 SQVTM, CDR2 ANQGSEA. The ends lost 4 bases at V and 1 base at J; junction bases unmatched: 5. The CDR3 spells CSVGGTGGNTGELFF. CDR3 DNA sequence: TGCAGCGTTGGAGGAACAGGGGGGAACACCGGGGAGCTGTTTTTT.

This clone has just one count. The V and J genes are TRBV9 and TRBJ2-7; TRBD2 might be the D (7 bases). V was shortened by 3 bases and J by 6 bases, with 25 bases between the two germline ends. CDR3 size: 17 residues. Germline V gene lookup returns CDR1 SGDLS and CDR2 YYNGEE. This CDR3 is CASSAEGEGGWKAEQYF. The CDR3 DNA is TGTGCCAGCAGCGCCGAGGGGGAGGGGGGTTGGAAGGCCGAGCAGTACTTC.

This sequence joins TRBV4-2 and TRBJ1-1; no clear D gene. The V end lost 0 bases, the J end lost 4 bases, and 12 bases lay between the germline ends. The CDR3 spans 15 residues. Germline V gene lookup returns CDR1 LGHNA and CDR2 YNFKEQ. DNA of the CDR3: TGTGCCAGCAGCCAAGACTCAGATGGCACCACTGAAGCTTTCTTT. Translation: CASSQDSDGTTEAFF.

The gene calls are TRBV2 and TRBJ2-1, with D maybe TRBD2 (7 bases). V lost 7 bases to trimming and J lost 7 bases, with 14 bases between them. The CDR3 is 13 amino acids. Germline V gene sequence: CDR1 SNHLY, CDR2 FYNNEI. This CDR3 is CASIGGVRNEQFF. The CDR3 region has the DNA TGTGCCAGCATAGGGGGGGTGAGGAATGAGCAGTTCTTC. The full variable domain, its missing parts supplied by reference TRBV2 and TRBJ2-1, is EPEVTQTPSHQVTQMGQEVILRCVPISNHLYFYWYRQILGQKVEFLVSFYNNEISEKSEIFDDQFSVERPDGSNFTLKIRSTKLEDSAMYFCASIGGVRNEQFFGPGTRLTVL.

The chain is built from TRBV5-1 and TRBJ2-5; D is uncertain. The germline CDR1 and CDR2 sequences are SGHRS and YFSETQ. Trimming removed 5 bases at V and 1 base at J, with 15 bases between. The CDR3 spans 15 residues. The DNA for the CDR3 is TGCGCCAGCAGTCCTTACCCCAGGCCCCAAGAGACCCAGTACTTC. It translates to CASSPYPRPQETQYF.

The chain has TRBV4-1 and TRBJ1-1; D may be TRBD1 (6 bases). CDR3 length: 14 amino acids. V gave up 1 base and J gave up 11 bases, with 17 bases separating them. CDR1 is MGHRA and CDR2 is YSYEKL in the germline V gene. CDR3 sequence reads: CASSQVGGRVWAFF. CDR3 in DNA: TGCGCCAGCAGCCAAGTGGGGGGGCGCGTTTGGGCTTTCTTT.

The chain uses TRBV18 and TRBJ1-1, with D hard to call. The germline CDR1 and CDR2 sequences are KGHSH and LQKENI. The CDR3 runs 16 residues. V dropped 3 bases and J dropped 1 base, with 15 bases sitting between them. The CDR3 loop is CASSPRIGEANTEAFF. For the CDR3, the DNA is TGTGCCAGCTCACCTAGGATCGGGGAAGCGAACACTGAAGCTTTCTTT. Using reference TRBV18 and TRBJ1-1 for the parts outside the CDR3, the full variable domain is NAGVMQNPRHLVRRRGQEARLRCSPMKGHSHVYWYRQLPEEGLKFMVYLQKENIIDESGMPKERFSAEFPKEGPSILRIQQVVRGDSAAYFCASSPRIGEANTEAFFGQGTRLTVV.

The chain combines TRBV15 with TRBJ1-6; D may be TRBD1 (5 bases). Germline lookup yields CDR1 LNHNV and CDR2 YYDKDF (reference sequence). CDR3 size: 17 residues. V was pared by 1 base and J by 7 bases, with 17 bases between. CDR3 protein: CATSRGRGNGVNSPLHF. CDR3 sequence (DNA): TGTGCCACCAGCAGAGGGAGGGGTAACGGTGTAAATTCACCCCTCCACTTT.

This clone was counted once. This chain joins TRBV12-5 and TRBJ1-1; D call uncertain. This CDR3 has 12 amino acids. The V gene's germline CDR1 is LGHNT and CDR2 FRNRAP. V was shortened by 3 bases and J by 4 bases, with 6 bases between the two germline ends. As DNA, the CDR3 is TGTGCTAGTGGTTTTAGTACCACTGAAGCTTTCTTT. Amino acids: CASGFSTTEAFF.

The chain carries TRBV7-9 and TRBJ1-4; 7 bases are shared with TRBD1. The germline V gene encodes CDR1 SEHNR and CDR2 FQNEAQ (reference sequence). There are 13 residues in the CDR3. Trimming removed 5 bases from V and 5 bases from J; junction bases left unmatched: 2. The DNA of the CDR3 is TGTGCCAGCAGCCGGGGACAGAATGAAAAACTGTTTTTT. Protein: CASSRGQNEKLFF.

The J gene is TRBJ2-3, the V gene TRBV5-1; D not resolved. V was trimmed by 0 bases and J by 5 bases, leaving 16 bases between them. CDR1 is SGHRS, CDR2 YFSETQ, per germline. This CDR3 contains 16 residues. The CDR3: CASSLVAFIGGDTQYF. The CDR3 nucleotides read TGCGCCAGCAGCTTGGTCGCTTTCATCGGTGGAGATACGCAGTATTTT.

The V and J genes are TRBV7-8 and TRBJ1-5; D is perhaps TRBD1 (5 bases). The length of the CDR3 is 16 residues. The V gene lost 1 base and the J gene lost 2 bases, with 12 bases spanning the gap. Germline lookup yields CDR1 SGHVS and CDR2 FQNEAQ. The CDR3 nucleotides are TGTGCCAGCAGCTTAGATGCAGGGTGGGGCAATCAGCCCCAGCATTTT. This encodes CASSLDAGWGNQPQHF.